Detailed here is one TCR beta chain. What it binds is unknown. This sample is drawn from a study of cytomegalovirus exposure and HLA in healthy donors. The study, taken as a whole, reports: In a later analysis, several top co-occurrence clusters appeared linked to parvovirus B19, influenza, CMV and Epstein-Barr virus. CMV antigen specificity of a few CMV-associated chains was confirmed in vitro.

Trimming took off 5 bases at V and 7 bases at J, with 15 bases between the two ends. Germline-derived CDR1 and CDR2 are SGHTA and FQGNSA. This CDR3 region has 15 residues. PCR involved 60 Vbeta and 13 Jbeta primers. Using immunoSEQ multiplex PCR, the repertoire was profiled, and TCRdb retains in-frame clones only, with some absent. Here the sample spans more than 80,000 clones, 70% to 85% being singletons. Healthy people donating bone marrow made up the donors. The source material was PBMCs. The source is a man aged 55 to 70 in good health and CMV-seronegative. The chain carries TRBV7-2 and TRBJ1-6; D might be TRBD1 (6 bases). The CDR3, as DNA: TGTGCCAGCAGCCTATCAGGGGTGAGGAATTCACCCCTCCACTTT. This codes for CASSLSGVRNSPLHF. The whole variable domain, filled in from reference TRBV7-2 and TRBJ1-6, reads GAGVSQSPSNKVTEKGKDVELRCDPISGHTALYWYRQSLGQGLEFLIYFQGNSAPDKSGLPSDRFSAERTGGSVSTLTIQRTQQEDSAVYLCASSLSGVRNSPLHFGNGTRLTVT.